Included here is one TCR beta chain sequence, with context. Its specificity is unknown. This specimen belongs to a study of vaccination effects on CD4 cells after COVID-19. General study results and limits: Marked clonal contraction of both clone types appeared late after vaccination.

CD4+ T cells specific for antigen were expanded with viral peptide pools by the ViraFEST assay before sequencing. Subsequent to approximately 9 days of culture, CD4+ T cells were isolated. The cohort was immunized with two doses of either the BNT162b2 or mRNA-1273 vaccine. The repertoire was sequenced with immunoSEQ multiplex PCR; TCRdb's copy has only in-frame clones and lacks some. This repertoire shows tens of thousands of clones, 60% to 85% found once; its top ten account for roughly 1.2%. The V end lost 3 bases, the J end lost 0 bases, and 8 bases lay between the germline ends. Germline lookup yields CDR1 SGHNT and CDR2 YENEEA. CDR3 length equals 15 residues.

The sequences come from CD4+ T cells from PBMCs cultured with HCoV-OC43 spike peptides, collected after COVID-19 vaccination. The subset denotes: HCoV-OC43 spike overlapping peptide pool stimulation. This sequence originates from a human donor who received a COVID-19 vaccine. The chain is built from TRBV11-3 and TRBJ2-2, with D hard to call. The CDR3 DNA reads TGTGCCAGCAGCTTGGTTCCCGCGAACACCGGGGAGCTGTTTTTT. Translation gives CASSLVPANTGELFF. Full variable domain (rest looked up from reference TRBV11-3 and TRBJ2-2): EAGVVQSPRYKIIEKKQPVAFWCNPISGHNTLYWYLQNLGQGPELLIRYENEEAVDDSQLPKDRFSAERLKGVDSTLKIQPAELGDSAVYLCASSLVPANTGELFFGEGSRLTVL.